Below, 3 T cell receptor beta chains from the same sample are listed, as sequenced in a study of human T cells and chemical hapten exposure. The time point: patch test 2, 6 weeks after DPC sensitization. Stated treatment: therapeutic diphenylcyclopropenone sensitization with weekly scalp DPC. TCRdb ran MiXCR on the RACE reads and lists one entry per CDR3 protein. This table holds around 99,000 distinct CDR3 sequences, approximately 10% found once. The sample consisted of whole blood, taken in connection with sensitization to the hapten diphenylcyclopropenone (DPC). These receptors were collected from a man aged 40-50 years with alopecia areata. Some clones in this sample may be carry-over from other donors' samples.

This clonotype has ten or more counts. The rearrangement joins TRBV29-1 to TRBJ2-3; 7 nucleotides align to TRBD2. The germline CDR1 and CDR2 sequences are SQVTM and ANQGSEA. V gave up 5 bases and J gave up 0 bases; unmatched junction bases: 8. The CDR3 has 15 residues. The CDR3 protein is CSVKWGGRSTDTQYF. In DNA form, the CDR3 reads TGCAGCGTTAAATGGGGCGGGAGAAGCACAGATACGCAGTATTTT.

This clonotype was detected only a few times. The rearrangement links TRBV15 to TRBJ1-2, with D perhaps matching TRBD1 (5 bases). The germline gives CDR1 LNHNV, CDR2 YYDKDF (reference sequence). This CDR3 contains 13 residues. The ends were cut back, 5 bases at V and 1 base at J, with 8 bases in the middle. The CDR3 region is CATSSTVNYGYTF. The CDR3 region has the DNA TGTGCCACCAGCTCGACAGTTAACTATGGCTACACCTTC.

As regards this clonotype: One junction end disagrees with the germline gene, perhaps due to a read error. The rearrangement uses TRBV7-7 and TRBJ2-2; D is ambiguous. CDR1 SSHAT and CDR2 FNYEAQ come from the germline V gene (reference sequence). The CDR3 contains 13 residues. The chain's CDR3 is CASSLEGSGELFF. In nucleotides, the CDR3 is TGTGCTAGCAGCTTAGAAGGAAGCGGGGAGCTGTTTTTT.